This entry lists 13 T cell receptor beta chains sequenced from one sample in a study of blood T cells in healthy people across ages. Primed by a sample-barcoded 5' primer and a J-beta primer mix, a second PCR proceeded for about 6 to 11 cycles. TCRdb independently ran MiXCR on the 5' RACE reads; one entry per CDR3 protein. The profile shows 1.4 million or so distinct CDR3 sequences, roughly two fifths of them singletons. Input material: blood. The receptors derive from a woman aged 18 to 35 in good health.

This clonotype has a handful of counts. The V gene is TRBV4-3, the J gene TRBJ2-5, with TRBD2 matching 8 bases. The CDR3 has 13 amino acids. Germline lookup yields CDR1 LGHNA and CDR2 YSLEER. V lost 4 bases, J lost 9 bases, and 7 bases stayed unmatched. CDR3 region: CASSPGFSGAQYF. DNA for the CDR3: TGCGCCAGCAGCCCAGGGTTTAGCGGGGCCCAGTACTTC.

This clonotype came up many times. This sequence joins TRBV7-2 and TRBJ2-1; D is ambiguous. Germline CDR1 SGHTA, CDR2 FQGNSA. The CDR3 covers 11 residues. Trimming removed 6 bases from V and 2 bases from J, with 2 bases in between. CDR3 loop: CASSAYNEQFF. CDR3 nucleotides: TGTGCCAGCAGTGCCTACAATGAGCAGTTCTTC.

The chain uses TRBV7-8 and TRBJ2-4; D is uncertain. The germline V gene encodes CDR1 SGHVS and CDR2 FQNEAQ. The length of the CDR3 is 13 residues. V gave up 3 bases and J gave up 13 bases, with 16 bases separating them. The CDR3: CASSFDRWSEQYF. The CDR3 DNA reads as TGTGCCAGCAGCTTTGATAGGTGGAGTGAGCAGTACTTC.

V is TRBV6-4 and J is TRBJ2-5; either TRBD1 or TRBD2 may supply D (6 bases each). The V gene's germline CDR1 is MRHNA and CDR2 SNTAGT. Trimming took 6 bases from V and 2 from J, leaving 13 bases between them. This CDR3 region has 14 residues. The CDR3 bases are TGTGCCAGCAGACGAGGGGGGAGACAAGAGACCCAGTACTTC. This sequence encodes CASRRGGRQETQYF.

V is TRBV27 and J is TRBJ1-2; no definite D call. V was clipped by 3 bases and J by 0 bases, with 8 bases between them. Germline values: CDR1 MNHEY, CDR2 SMNVEV (reference sequence). The CDR3 is 14 amino acids. The CDR3 coding sequence is TGTGCCAGCAGTTTGACAAATCCTAACTATGGCTACACCTTC. It yields the protein CASSLTNPNYGYTF.

This clonotype was observed a few times. The V and J genes are TRBV5-1 and TRBJ2-5, with 8 bases aligning to TRBD2. Germline CDR1 and CDR2: SGHRS and YFSETQ. The ends lost 2 bases at V and 3 bases at J; junction bases unmatched: 6. The CDR3 sequence is 15 residues long. In nucleotides, the CDR3 is TGCGCCAGCAGCTTAATCGCGGGGGGTGAAGAGACCCAGTACTTC. Its translation: CASSLIAGGEETQYF.

This chain connects TRBV6-7 to TRBJ1-5; TRBD1 matches at 7 bases. TRBV6-7 is identified as an open reading frame with a role that is uncertain. Trimming at V came to 6 bases and at J to 5 bases, leaving 13 bases not matched to a gene. The CDR3 runs to 16 residues. CDR3 DNA sequence: TGTGCCAGCAGCAGGGACAGAAATATGATTGATCAGCCCCAGCATTTT. This translates into CASSRDRNMIDQPQHF.

This clonotype has a handful of counts. The chain combines TRBV24-1 with TRBJ2-3, with TRBD2 identical over 13 bases. The germline V gene has CDR1 KGHDR and CDR2 SFDVKD. The CDR3 is 16 amino acids. V shed 3 bases and J 5 bases; nucleotides not matched to a gene: 4. CDR3 protein: CATSDHGLAGVDTQYF. DNA of the CDR3: TGTGCCACCAGTGATCACGGACTAGCGGGAGTAGATACGCAGTATTTT.

This clonotype was counted a few times. The rearrangement links TRBV4-3 to TRBJ2-3; TRBD1 might be the D (5 bases). The length of the CDR3 is 15 residues. Trimming stripped 4 bases from V and 0 bases from J, with 11 bases between. From germline, CDR1 is LGHNA and CDR2 YSLEER. The CDR3 is CASSPRTLSTDTQYF. CDR3 bases: TGCGCCAGCAGCCCCCGGACACTTAGCACAGATACGCAGTATTTT.

This clonotype was observed many times. The chain uses TRBV6-2 or TRBV6-3 and TRBJ1-6, with a tentative D call TRBD1 (6 bases). The CDR3 extends over 15 amino acids. The germline V and J ends were trimmed by 0 bases and 9 bases, with 12 bases remaining between them. CDR1 and CDR2 (germline): MNHEY, SVGEGT. CDR3 residues: CASSYSDSLSSPLHF. Written as DNA, the CDR3 is TGTGCCAGCAGTTACTCGGACAGTTTGAGTTCACCCCTCCACTTT.

As concerns this clonotype: The junction differs from germline at one of its ends, possibly a read error. The gene calls are TRBV6-5 and TRBJ2-5, with D maybe TRBD2 (7 bases). Germline values: CDR1 MNHEY, CDR2 SVGAGI. CDR3 size: 14 residues. CDR3: CASSHSGGANEQYF. CDR3 DNA: TGTGCCAGCAGTCACTCTGGGGGGGCGAATGAGCAGTACTTC.

This clonotype was counted only a few times. V gene TRBV20-1 combines with J gene TRBJ1-4, with 7 bases identical to TRBD1. V trimming: 3 bases; J trimming: 6 bases; junction bases outside the gene matches: 4. The CDR3 covers 13 residues. Germline V gene lookup returns CDR1 DFQATT and CDR2 SNEGSKA (reference sequence). The chain's CDR3 is CSARDRWDEKLFF. The CDR3 DNA is TGCAGTGCTAGGGACAGGTGGGATGAAAAACTGTTTTTT.

The chain is built from TRBV7-9 and TRBJ2-7; D possibly corresponds to TRBD1 (6 bases). There are 15 residues in the CDR3. The V gene lost 1 base and the J gene lost 2 bases, with 12 bases spanning the gap. CDR1 is SEHNR and CDR2 is FQNEAQ in the germline V gene (reference sequence). The CDR3: CASSLGSSGAYEQYF. CDR3 in DNA: TGTGCCAGCAGCTTAGGGTCGTCAGGGGCCTACGAGCAGTACTTC. Full variable domain (remainder filled in from reference TRBV7-9 and TRBJ2-7): DTGVSQNPRHKITKRGQNVTFRCDPISEHNRLYWYRQTLGQGPEFLTYFQNEAQLEKSRLLSDRFSAERPKGSFSTLEIQRTEQGDSAMYLCASSLGSSGAYEQYFGPGTRLTVT.